This passage covers 9 T cell receptor beta chains from one sample sequenced in a study of post-analysis software for immune sequencing data. Study-level findings and limits: Four or five TRBV segments, TRBV5-6, TRBV5-1 and TRBV20-1 among them, were found more frequent in patients than controls.

Their antigen targets remain unknown. Unique molecular identifiers were present in the TCR beta cDNA libraries. TCRdb processed the PCR reads anew with MiXCR; each CDR3 protein has one entry. Altogether about 430,000 distinct CDR3 sequences are present, 30% to 40% being singletons, with the ten largest covering 7.5% to 8.5%. The sample consisted of blood. Receptors were obtained from a girl aged 2 to 9 with multiple sclerosis.

In this sample, this clonotype turned up a few times. The chain uses TRBV4-1 and TRBJ1-3; a possible D gene is TRBD1 (5 bases). Trimming took off 0 bases at V and 0 bases at J, with 9 bases between the two ends. Germline lookup yields CDR1 MGHRA and CDR2 YSYEKL. The CDR3 consists of 16 residues. Here the CDR3 DNA reads TGCGCCAGCAGCCAAGATTTGCAGGGCTCTGGAAACACCATATATTTT. Translating it yields CASSQDLQGSGNTIYF.

The chain couples TRBV2 to TRBJ2-5; 8 nucleotides match TRBD2. V shed 3 bases and J 0 bases; nucleotides not matched to a gene: 3. CDR3 length: 15 residues. The V gene's germline CDR1 is SNHLY and CDR2 FYNNEI. The CDR3, as DNA: TGTGCCAGCAGTGAGGCTAGCGGGTACCAAGAGACCCAGTACTTC. Translating it yields CASSEASGYQETQYF.

This clonotype has just a few counts. The chain carries TRBV5-1 and TRBJ1-2; 7 bases line up with TRBD1. CDR1 is SGHRS, CDR2 YFSETQ, per germline. This CDR3 comprises 15 residues. V lost 0 bases and J lost 0; bases outside the gene matches: 2. The CDR3, as DNA: TGCGCCAGCAGCTTGGTGACAGGGACTAACTATGGCTACACCTTC. The encoded protein is CASSLVTGTNYGYTF.

CDR3 sequence: CASSLGTSVTDTEAFF. CDR3 DNA: TGCGCCAGCAGCCTCGGGACCTCGGTAACGGACACTGAAGCTTTCTTT. The chain uses TRBV4-3 and TRBJ1-1; D may be TRBD1 (5 bases). The CDR3 is made up of 16 amino acids. CDR1 is LGHNA and CDR2 is YSLEER in the germline V gene. Trimming removed 4 bases from V and 3 bases from J, with 18 bases in between.

The chain employs TRBV18 and TRBJ2-7, with D tentatively TRBD1 (5 bases). Germline loops: CDR1 KGHSH, CDR2 LQKENI. The CDR3 runs to 15 residues. The germline V and J ends were trimmed by 0 bases and 7 bases, with 16 bases remaining between them. The CDR3 region is CASSPPGLALMEQYF. The CDR3 nucleotides read TGTGCCAGCTCACCACCGGGGCTTGCCTTAATGGAGCAGTACTTC.

This clonotype was detected only a few times. The chain has TRBV29-1 and TRBJ2-5, with 10 positions matching TRBD1. The J call may be in error: the DNA end matches TRBJ2-7 better. The CDR3 has 15 amino acids. From germline, CDR1 is SQVTM and CDR2 ANQGSEA. The CDR3 region is CSVGRSGTGAYEQYF. Written as DNA, the CDR3 is TGCAGCGTGGGGCGTAGTGGGACAGGGGCTTACGAGCAGTACTTC.

The chain joins TRBV25-1 to TRBJ1-2; unclear D gene. V lost 4 bases to trimming and J lost 8 bases, with 8 bases between them. The CDR3 is 11 residues long. Germline loops: CDR1 MGHDK, CDR2 SYGVNS. The CDR3 protein is CASSGGWGYTF. The CDR3 coding sequence is TGTGCCAGCAGTGGAGGGTGGGGCTACACCTTC.

The sample holds a few counts of this clonotype. The chain combines TRBV3-1 with TRBJ2-1; 9 bases are shared with TRBD2. V trimming: 4 bases; J trimming: 2 bases; junction bases outside the gene matches: 12. CDR3 length equals 18 residues. CDR1 and CDR2 from the germline V gene are LGHDT and YNNKEL (reference sequence). The CDR3, as DNA: TGTGCCAGCAGCCGGAGCCTAGCGGGGATCGTCACCTACAATGAGCAGTTCTTC. Its protein is CASSRSLAGIVTYNEQFF.

This clonotype was picked up a small number of times. The chain joins TRBV20-1 to TRBJ2-7; possibly TRBD1 or TRBD2 for D (5 bases each). The CDR3 runs to 15 residues. The V end lost 3 bases, the J end lost 3 bases, and 18 bases lay between the germline ends. Per germline, CDR1 DFQATT and CDR2 SNEGSKA (reference sequence). The CDR3 sequence is CSARARWGSGYEQYF. As DNA, the CDR3 is TGCAGTGCTAGGGCTAGATGGGGGTCTGGCTACGAGCAGTACTTC.